The 2 T cell receptor beta chains listed next were all sequenced from one sample in a study of blood T cells in healthy people across ages. The authors ran a second PCR of roughly 6 to 12 cycles using a sample-barcoded 5' primer and a J-beta primer mix. TCRdb fed the 5' RACE reads into MiXCR, producing one record per CDR3 protein. In the table there are about 970,000 distinct CDR3 sequences, approximately 50% of which are singletons. Sequenced material: blood. The source of these receptors is a woman aged 55-69 years in good health.

The genes are TRBV28 and TRBJ1-1, with 8 positions matching TRBD1. With 5 bases clipped from V and 11 bases from J, the junction kept 16 bases outside the gene matches. The CDR3 is 15 residues long. Per the germline V gene, CDR1 is MDHEN and CDR2 is SYDVKM. As DNA, the CDR3 is TGTGCCAGCAGTCTACACTCGGGTGGACAGGGACAGGCTTTCTTT. Its protein is CASSLHSGGQGQAFF.

This chain joins TRBV29-1 and TRBJ2-1, with 11 bases lining up with TRBD1. CDR1 and CDR2 from the germline V gene are SQVTM and ANQGSEA. This CDR3 has 14 residues. V gave up 4 bases and J gave up 4 bases; unmatched junction bases: 3. The CDR3 region is CSVGTGGLYNEQFF. CDR3 DNA sequence: TGCAGCGTTGGGACAGGGGGCTTATACAATGAGCAGTTCTTC.